This T cell receptor (beta chain) was captured in a study of blood T cell repertoires in COVID-19. Study information: Spain, Italy and the United States supplied samples that represented acute and convalescent COVID-19. T cells, B-cell-depleted T cells, or PBMCs provided the cDNA or gDNA that served as material.

Per the original methods: Reference gene primers were amplified, and this amplification served to estimate nucleated cell counts. The protocol was immunoSEQ multiplex PCR, while the TCRdb copy is restricted to in-frame clones and leaves out a portion. V, J and clone size were drawn from that table, and D and trimming were deduced from the DNA. The sample carries about 81,000 clones, around 88% recorded once. Trimming stripped 5 bases from V and 6 bases from J, with 20 bases between. The germline CDR1 and CDR2 sequences are LNHDA and SQIVND (reference sequence). The CDR3 runs 16 residues. The TCR comes from a woman older than 75 with acute or convalescent COVID-19. Sequenced: peripheral blood. The chain carries TRBV19 and TRBJ1-3; D gene unclear. The CDR3 sequence: CASSVQTLAAANTIYF. Here the CDR3 DNA reads TGTGCCAGTAGTGTTCAGACTCTCGCCGCTGCAAACACCATATATTTT.